The rows below give T cell receptor beta chains drawn from one sample of a study of identical twins. TCRdb independently ran MiXCR on the 5' RACE reads; one entry per CDR3 protein. The sample holds just over 500,000 distinct CDR3 sequences; less than 25% are singletons and the top ten take about 0.91%. This sample also appeared in a second study, on T cells expressing NK-cell markers.

Source material: CD4+ T cells sorted from blood. Receptors were obtained from a woman aged 18-29 years in good health. Each CDR3 is given with its conserved first and last residue.

len,v_gene,CDR3aa
20,TRBV5-1,CASSLVLVAGGPLAYNEQFF
14,TRBV12-3/TRBV12-4,CASSLGSAGNTIYF
16,TRBV2,CASRAGLGLAHNEQFF
16,TRBV7-6,CASSITTGGWLNEQFF
16,TRBV6-2/TRBV6-3,CASRPTKGGVDQPQHF
15,TRBV5-5,CASSPTGDRGETQYF
14,TRBV6-1,CASRPGQGWQPQHF
16,TRBV18,CASSFSGGLGNQPQHF
15,TRBV20-1,CSARDARIPNTEAFF
14,TRBV6-5,CASSYGRAKNIQYF
12,TRBV20-1,CSARGGSHEQYF
16,TRBV6-1,CASRRGPRVNNSPLHF
14,TRBV10-3,CAINPGQANYGYTF
15,TRBV30,CAWSRRRERGGEQFF
16,TRBV27,CASSPRTSGGGWEQFF
15,TRBV20-1,CSARERGSGVNEQFF
13,TRBV2,CASSEGRQETQYF
13,TRBV12-3/TRBV12-4,CASSLNADSPLHF
14,TRBV20-1,CSASSGLNTDTQYF
15,TRBV10-3,CAISDQGRGSYEQYF
13,TRBV2,CASGGHSNTEAFF
13,TRBV7-2,CASSFLTVDTQYF
13,TRBV20-1,CSASGYLPYVQYF
14,TRBV6-1,CASTSGTGNEKLFF
15,TRBV7-9,CASSSVWGSNTEAFF
16,TRBV20-1,CSARDQERGSSYEQYF
16,TRBV7-9,CASSLGGRTGANVLTF
13,TRBV11-2,CASLRSSNEKLFF
16,TRBV5-5,CASSKGLAGALNIQYF
14,TRBV15,CATSRDRMNTEAFF
15,TRBV9,CASSVFGRLQETQYF
16,TRBV5-6,CASSSRRVFSGYEQYF
16,TRBV3-1,CASSQDGTSKDNEQFF
15,TRBV12-3/TRBV12-4,CASSFLGQAFETQYF
13,TRBV2,CASSESGNQPQHF
13,TRBV5-1,CASSYMAGVGAFF
15,TRBV7-3,CASSLRPPGTDTQYF
14,TRBV20-1,CSASLAGSTDTQYF
11,TRBV5-4,CASTMGGELFF
13,TRBV5-6,CASSSWVPLEQYF